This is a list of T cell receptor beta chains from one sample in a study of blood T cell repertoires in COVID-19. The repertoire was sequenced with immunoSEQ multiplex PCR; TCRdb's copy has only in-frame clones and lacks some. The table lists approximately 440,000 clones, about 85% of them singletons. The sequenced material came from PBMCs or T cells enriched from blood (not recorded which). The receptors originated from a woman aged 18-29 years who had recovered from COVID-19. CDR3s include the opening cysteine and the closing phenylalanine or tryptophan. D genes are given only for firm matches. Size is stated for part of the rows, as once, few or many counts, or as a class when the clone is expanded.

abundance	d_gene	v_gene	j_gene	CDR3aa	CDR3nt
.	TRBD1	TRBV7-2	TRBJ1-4	CASSLNRGLGEKLFF	TGTGCCAGCAGCTTAAACAGGGGGCTAGGAGAAAAACTGTTTTTT
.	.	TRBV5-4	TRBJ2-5	CASSRGGFQETQYF	TGTGCCAGCAGCCGAGGGGGTTTTCAAGAGACCCAGTACTTC
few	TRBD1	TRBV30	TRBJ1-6	CAWWGTGYNSPLHF	TGTGCCTGGTGGGGGACAGGCTATAATTCACCCCTCCACTTT
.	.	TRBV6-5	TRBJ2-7	CASSPLAGPPFEQYF	TGTGCCAGCAGTCCCCTTGCTGGGCCCCCCTTTGAACAGTACTTC
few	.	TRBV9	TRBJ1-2	CASSVGAEANYGYTF	TGTGCCAGCAGCGTAGGGGCAGAAGCTAACTATGGCTACACCTTC
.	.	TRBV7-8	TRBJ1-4	CASSLGLLSGEVQTNEKLFF	TGTGCCAGCAGCTTAGGTCTTTTATCGGGGGAGGTTCAGACTAATGAAAAACTGTTTTTT
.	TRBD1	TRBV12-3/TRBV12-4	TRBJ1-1	CASRTTGGSGNFF	TGTGCCAGCAGGACGACAGGGGGGAGTGGAAATTTCTTT
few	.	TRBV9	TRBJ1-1	CASSPTISQGTEAFF	TGTGCCAGCAGCCCTACCATATCCCAGGGAACTGAAGCTTTCTTT
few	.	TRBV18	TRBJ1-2	CASSPRGENYGYTF	TGTGCCAGCTCACCACGCGGGGAGAACTATGGCTACACCTTC
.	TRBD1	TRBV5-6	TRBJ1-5	CASSPGTGHSNQPQHF	TGTGCCAGCAGCCCCGGGACAGGGCATAGCAATCAGCCCCAGCATTTT
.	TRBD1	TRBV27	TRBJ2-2	CASSFLAGTERTGELFF	TGTGCCAGCAGTTTTCTCGCCGGGACAGAGCGCACCGGGGAGCTGTTTTTT
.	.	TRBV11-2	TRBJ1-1	CASSSGIGRAFF	TGTGCCAGCAGTTCCGGGATCGGTAGAGCTTTCTTT
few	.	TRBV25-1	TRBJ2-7	CASSQTGGSYEQYF	TGTGCCAGCAGTCAAACTGGAGGGTCCTACGAGCAGTACTTC
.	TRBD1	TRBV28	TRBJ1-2	CASSLRTGGGYGYTF	TGTGCCAGCAGTTTACGGACAGGGGGGGGCTATGGCTACACCTTC
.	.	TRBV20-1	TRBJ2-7	CSASLDGGTYEQYF	TGCAGTGCTAGTCTCGACGGGGGAACCTACGAGCAGTACTTC
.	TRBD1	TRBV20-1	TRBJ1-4	CSASRGRREKLFF	TGCAGTGCTAGTAGGGGGCGTAGGGAAAAACTGTTTTTT
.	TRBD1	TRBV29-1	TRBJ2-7	CSVERGRGLGEQYF	TGCAGCGTTGAAAGGGGCAGGGGGCTCGGGGAGCAGTACTTC
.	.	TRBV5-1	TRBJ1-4	CASSFGGWDEKLFF	TGCGCCAGCAGCTTTGGCGGTTGGGATGAAAAACTGTTTTTT
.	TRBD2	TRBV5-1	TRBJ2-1	CASSARTSGAYNEQFF	TGCGCCAGCAGCGCCCGGACTAGCGGGGCTTACAATGAGCAGTTCTTC
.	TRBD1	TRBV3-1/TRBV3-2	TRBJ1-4	CASSQGDRKKLFF	TGTGCCAGCAGCCAAGGGGACAGGAAGAAACTGTTTTTT
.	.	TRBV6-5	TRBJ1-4	CASIFDSGNEKLFF	TGTGCCAGCATCTTCGACAGTGGAAATGAAAAACTGTTTTTT
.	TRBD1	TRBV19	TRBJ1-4	CASSQDRGNEKLFF	TGTGCCAGTAGTCAGGACAGGGGGAATGAAAAACTGTTTTTT
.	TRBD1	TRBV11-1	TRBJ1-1	CASSSYRGTEAFF	TGTGCCAGCAGCTCCTACAGGGGGACTGAAGCTTTCTTT
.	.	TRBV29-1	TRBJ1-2	CSVDADRTQSNYGYTF	TGCAGCGTTGATGCCGACAGGACCCAATCCAACTATGGCTACACCTTC
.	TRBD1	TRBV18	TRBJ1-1	CASSSQQGTEAFF	TGTGCCAGCTCATCCCAACAGGGGACTGAAGCTTTCTTT
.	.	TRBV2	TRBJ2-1	CASSEGQDHDEQFF	TGTGCCAGCAGTGAGGGGCAGGATCACGATGAGCAGTTCTTC
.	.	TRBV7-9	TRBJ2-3	CASSPSETGTDTQYF	TGTGCCAGCAGCCCCTCAGAGACTGGCACAGATACGCAGTATTTT
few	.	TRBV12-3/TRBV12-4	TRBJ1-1	CASSYTGEAFF	TGTGCCAGCAGCTATACAGGGGAAGCTTTCTTT
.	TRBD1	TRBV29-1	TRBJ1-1	CSGTGGQGAFF	TGCAGTGGGACAGGGGGCCAGGGAGCTTTCTTT
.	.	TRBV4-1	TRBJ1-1	CASSQDRVGGGTEAFF	TGCGCCAGCAGCCAAGACCGGGTAGGGGGGGGCACTGAAGCTTTCTTT
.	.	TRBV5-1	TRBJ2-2	CASSPPTGYGELFF	TGCGCCAGCAGCCCACCGACAGGATACGGGGAGCTGTTTTTT
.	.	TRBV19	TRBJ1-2	CASSIDGRANYGYTF	TGTGCCAGTAGTATAGATGGGAGAGCTAACTATGGCTACACCTTC